The entry below gives a single T cell receptor beta chain sequence along with its context. In the original workflow: Quantification of nucleated cells was approximated via reference gene primer amplification. Sequencing was performed with immunoSEQ multiplex PCR; in TCRdb, only in-frame clones are kept and a portion is missing. That table is the source of V, J and clone size, and D and trimming were worked out from the DNA. The sample contains about 97,000 clones, roughly 86% of which appear only once. This sample stems from a study of blood T cell repertoires in COVID-19. In the study overall: The samples span acute and convalescent COVID-19 from the United States, Italy and Spain.

Germline loops: CDR1 SGHVS, CDR2 FQNEAQ. The V and J ends lost 4 bases and 5 bases respectively, with 14 bases between them. CDR3 length: 14 residues. This clonotype was sampled from a man aged 50 or older with active or convalescent COVID-19. The sequenced sample was peripheral blood. The chain joins TRBV7-8 to TRBJ1-2; possibly TRBD1 for D (5 bases). The CDR3 is CASSSRGTPYGYTF. The CDR3 DNA sequence: TGTGCCAGCAGCTCACGGGGGACTCCTTATGGCTACACCTTC.